This T cell receptor beta chain was recovered during a study of blood T cell repertoires in COVID-19. About the study: From the United States, Italy and Spain came samples of acute and convalescent COVID-19. Nucleic acid was either cDNA or gDNA, and it came from T cells, B-cell-depleted T cells, or PBMCs.

In the authors' workflow: Using reference gene primer amplification, nucleated cell counts were estimated. Produced via immunoSEQ multiplex PCR; TCRdb's table is partial and in-frame only. The V and J calls and clone size are taken from that table; D and trimming were inferred from the DNA. This table has 310,000 or so clones, roughly 90% appearing once. The sequence was obtained from a woman in her 50s with active or convalescent COVID-19. Sequencing used peripheral blood.

CDR3 in DNA: TGTGCCAGCAGGGACGGGGGTTCCTATAATTCACCCCTCCACTTT. It translates to CASRDGGSYNSPLHF. The chain links TRBV25-1 to TRBJ1-6; a possible D gene is TRBD1 (5 bases). Trimming removed 6 bases at V and 1 base at J, with 10 bases between. Germline-derived CDR1 and CDR2 are MGHDK and SYGVNS. The CDR3 contains 15 residues.